The present T cell receptor beta chain was sequenced within a study of blood T cell repertoires in COVID-19. About the study: The cDNA or gDNA used as material had been derived from T cells, B-cell-depleted T cells, or PBMCs.

J lost 8 bases, V lost 5 bases, and 8 bases had no gene match. This CDR3 contains 13 residues. In the original workflow: Researchers report that nucleated cell counts were estimated from reference gene primer amplification. TCRdb's table, derived via immunoSEQ multiplex PCR, lists solely in-frame clones and lacks some. That table is the source of V, J and clone size, and D and trimming were worked out from the DNA. The top ten hold around 10% of the sample, which has 190,000 or so clones, about 85% seen once. The sample taken for sequencing was peripheral blood. This sequence joins TRBV12-3 or TRBV12-4 and TRBJ1-1, with TRBD1 identical over 7 bases. The clonotype was recovered from a woman of 80 years or more with acute or convalescent COVID-19. The DNA for the CDR3 is TGTGCCAGCAGTCACTCGACAGGGACCGAAGCTTTCTTT. It codes for CASSHSTGTEAFF.